The 9 T cell receptor beta chains listed next were all sequenced from one sample in a study of T cell responses to AZD1222 COVID-19 vaccine. Sequencing was performed with immunoSEQ multiplex PCR; in TCRdb, only in-frame clones are kept and a portion is missing. The table shows 150,000 to 200,000 clones, with approximately 93% occurring only once. Sequenced here: peripheral blood, sampled on day 0 of AZD1222 vaccination. These receptors all stem from an adult in good health.

The J gene is TRBJ1-2, the V gene TRBV27; a possible D gene is TRBD1 (6 bases). The CDR3 totals 14 residues. CDR1 MNHEY and CDR2 SMNVEV come from the germline V gene (reference sequence). Trimming shortened V by 5 bases and J by 0 bases, and 10 bases separated the two germline ends. CDR3 sequence: CASSRRGSNYGYTF. The DNA of the CDR3 is TGTGCCAGCAGTCGCAGGGGTTCTAACTATGGCTACACCTTC.

This rearrangement joins TRBV6-2 or TRBV6-3 to TRBJ2-7; D is ambiguous. Germline CDR1 and CDR2: MNHEY and SVGEGT. This CDR3 spans 11 amino acids. V lost 3 bases and J lost 4, with 4 bases in between. Written as DNA, the CDR3 is TGTGCCAGCAGTTATGTTTACGAGCAGTACTTC. Translation gives CASSYVYEQYF.

The chain recombines TRBV6-5 with TRBJ1-6; D is ambiguous. V lost 7 bases to trimming and J lost 4 bases, with 14 bases between them. CDR1 MNHEY and CDR2 SVGAGI come from the germline V gene. This CDR3 is built from 15 residues. The DNA for the CDR3 is TGTGCCAGCAACCTCGCCGGCTCTTATAATTCACCCCTCCACTTT. Translating gives CASNLAGSYNSPLHF.

The genes are TRBV5-4 and TRBJ2-1; D call uncertain. Germline V gene lookup returns CDR1 SGHNT and CDR2 YYREEE (reference sequence). Trimming stripped 5 bases from V and 4 bases from J, with 4 bases between. The CDR3 totals 11 residues. The CDR3 sequence: CASRSYNEQFF. CDR3 nucleotide sequence: TGTGCCAGCAGGTCATACAATGAGCAGTTCTTC.

The V and J genes are TRBV18 and TRBJ1-6; D unclear. Trimming shortened V by 2 bases and J by 7 bases, and 6 bases separated the two germline ends. The CDR3 consists of 13 residues. CDR1 KGHSH and CDR2 LQKENI come from the germline V gene. The CDR3 is CASSPYQNSPLHF. DNA for the CDR3: TGTGCCAGCTCACCATACCAGAATTCACCCCTCCACTTT.

The chain has TRBV7-9 and TRBJ2-5; 8 nucleotides align to TRBD1. The V gene's germline CDR1 is SEHNR and CDR2 FQNEAQ (reference sequence). The CDR3 has 15 amino acids. J was trimmed by 4 bases and V by 1 base; bases with no gene match: 5. The CDR3 is CASSLVGQGRETQYF. In DNA, the CDR3 is TGTGCCAGCAGCTTAGTAGGACAGGGAAGAGAGACCCAGTACTTC.

This chain joins TRBV9 and TRBJ1-1, with 9 bases fitting TRBD1. V lost 4 bases and J lost 4; bases outside the gene matches: 11. Germline lookup yields CDR1 SGDLS and CDR2 YYNGEE. The CDR3 has 16 residues. The CDR3 spells CASSSTSRTGATEAFF. As DNA, the CDR3 is TGTGCCAGCAGCTCAACCTCTCGGACAGGGGCCACTGAAGCTTTCTTT.

This clone was seen just once. The chain employs TRBV10-3 and TRBJ1-3; 7 bases match TRBD1. Per the germline V gene, CDR1 is ENHRY and CDR2 is SYGVKD. This CDR3 has 16 residues. V was clipped by 4 bases and J by 0 bases; unmatched bases: 6. The CDR3 nucleotides are TGTGCCATCAGTGGTAGGGACAGCGACTCTGGAAACACCATATATTTT. This sequence encodes CAISGRDSDSGNTIYF.

The V gene is TRBV9, the J gene TRBJ2-7, with 9 positions matching TRBD1. This CDR3 contains 16 residues. In germline, CDR1 is SGDLS, CDR2 YYNGEE. The J segment lost 4 bases and the V segment lost 2 bases, leaving 10 bases of the junction unmatched. CDR3 coding DNA: TGTGCCAGCAGCGTGGCGGTTGGGACAGGGAGGTACGAGCAGTACTTC. This codes for CASSVAVGTGRYEQYF.